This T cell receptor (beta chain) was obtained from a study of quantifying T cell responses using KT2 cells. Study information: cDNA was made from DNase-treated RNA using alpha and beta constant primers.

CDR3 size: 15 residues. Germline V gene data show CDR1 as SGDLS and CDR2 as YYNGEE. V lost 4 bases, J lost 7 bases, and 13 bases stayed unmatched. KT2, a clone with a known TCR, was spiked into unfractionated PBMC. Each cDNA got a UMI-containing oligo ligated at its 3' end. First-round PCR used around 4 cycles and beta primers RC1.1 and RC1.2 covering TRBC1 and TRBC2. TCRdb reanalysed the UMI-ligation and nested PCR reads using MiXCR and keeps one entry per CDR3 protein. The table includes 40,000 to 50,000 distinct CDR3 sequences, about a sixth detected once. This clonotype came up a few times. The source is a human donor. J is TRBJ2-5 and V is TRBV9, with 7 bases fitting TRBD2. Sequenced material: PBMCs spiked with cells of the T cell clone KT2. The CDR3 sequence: CASSTQPGGGGTQYF. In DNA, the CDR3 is TGTGCCAGCAGCACCCAACCCGGCGGGGGAGGGACCCAGTACTTC.